Shown below are 26 T cell receptor beta chains from a single sample sequenced in a study of T cell responses to AZD1222 COVID-19 vaccine. Clones were sequenced by immunoSEQ multiplex PCR, and TCRdb holds only the in-frame ones, with some missing. The table lists 170,000 or so clones, over 75% of them singletons. This material consisted of peripheral blood, taken on day 0 of AZD1222 vaccination. The receptors originated from an adult in good health.

V and J are TRBV14 and TRBJ2-3; TRBD1 or TRBD2 may be the D gene (5 bases each). Germline V CDR1 and CDR2: SGHDN, FVKESK. Between the trimmed V and J ends, which lost 5 bases and 1 base, there was a span of 13 bases. The CDR3 is made up of 15 amino acids. CDR3 DNA: TGTGCCAGCAGCACAGCACTGGGGGGCACAGATACGCAGTATTTT. Amino acid sequence: CASSTALGGTDTQYF.

The chain is built from TRBV7-9 and TRBJ1-3; 7 bases map to TRBD1. Germline lookup yields CDR1 SEHNR and CDR2 FQNEAQ (reference sequence). The CDR3 contains 14 residues. The J segment lost 1 base and the V segment lost 5 bases, leaving 2 bases of the junction unmatched. The CDR3 bases are TGTGCCAGCAGCCTGGACAGGTCTGGAAACACCATATATTTT. This translates into CASSLDRSGNTIYF.

The chain uses TRBV10-3 and TRBJ1-2, with 8 bases matching TRBD1. CDR3 length equals 13 residues. Germline V CDR1 and CDR2: ENHRY, SYGVKD. Trimming at V came to 7 bases and at J to 7 bases, leaving 8 bases not matched to a gene. CDR3 residues: CAITEPGGRGYTF. The CDR3 DNA follows: TGTGCCATCACCGAACCAGGGGGCCGTGGCTACACCTTC.

The chain is built from TRBV18 and TRBJ2-7; D perhaps matches TRBD2 (7 bases). Germline V gives CDR1 KGHSH, CDR2 LQKENI. Trimming left V 2 bases short and J 3 bases short, with 14 bases between. This CDR3 contains 15 residues. The chain's CDR3 is CASSPMGGGLYEQYF. In nucleotides, the CDR3 is TGTGCCAGCTCACCAATGGGAGGGGGGCTCTACGAGCAGTACTTC.

The chain uses TRBV7-2 and TRBJ1-2; TRBD1 agrees at 8 bases. The length of the CDR3 is 16 residues. With V trimmed by 5 bases and J by 7 bases, 15 bases remained unmatched. The V gene's germline CDR1 is SGHTA and CDR2 FQGNSA. The CDR3 loop reads CASSPPGGLPMSGYTF. The CDR3 DNA follows: TGTGCCAGCAGCCCCCCAGGGGGCCTTCCTATGTCTGGCTACACCTTC.

This clone was counted between two and nine times. The chain has TRBV7-6 and TRBJ2-2, with TRBD1 matching over 7 bases. J gave up 0 bases and V 5 bases, and 6 bases lay outside the gene matches. The CDR3 totals 16 residues. Germline loops: CDR1 SGHVS, CDR2 FNYEAQ. The CDR3, as DNA: TGTGCCAGCAGCATGCTGGACAGGCCGAACACCGGGGAGCTGTTTTTT. Translated: CASSMLDRPNTGELFF.

The chain has TRBV19 and TRBJ1-3; D remains unclear. This CDR3 has 16 amino acids. Germline CDR1 LNHDA, CDR2 SQIVND (reference sequence). V was pared by 7 bases and J by 0 bases, with 16 bases between. The CDR3 loop reads CASNRAGELSGNTIYF. In DNA form, the CDR3 reads TGTGCCAGTAATAGGGCGGGTGAACTCTCTGGAAACACCATATATTTT. Variable domain in full (rest from reference TRBV19 and TRBJ1-3): DGGITQSPKYLFRKEGQNVTLSCEQNLNHDAMYWYRQDPGQGLRLIYYSQIVNDFQKGDIAEGYSVSREKKESFPLTVTSAQKNPTAFYLCASNRAGELSGNTIYFGEGSWLTVV.

V and J are TRBV4-3 and TRBJ2-1; 10 nucleotides line up with TRBD1. Germline V gene lookup returns CDR1 LGHNA and CDR2 YSLEER. Trimming cost V 1 base and J 6 bases; bases outside gene matches: 3. The CDR3 is 15 amino acids. Here the CDR3 reads CASSQGQGAGNEQFF. In DNA form, the CDR3 reads TGCGCCAGCAGCCAAGGACAGGGGGCTGGCAATGAGCAGTTCTTC.

The chain is built from TRBV5-4 and TRBJ1-2; D unresolved. CDR3 length equals 13 residues. The germline V and J ends were trimmed by 0 bases and 2 bases, with 5 bases remaining between them. Per germline, CDR1 SGHNT and CDR2 YYREEE (reference sequence). The CDR3 is CASSLGSNYGYTF. In DNA form, the CDR3 reads TGTGCCAGCAGCTTGGGCTCGAACTATGGCTACACCTTC.

V gene TRBV19 combines with J gene TRBJ2-1; D perhaps matches TRBD1 (5 bases). Germline CDR1 reads LNHDA; CDR2 reads SQIVND (reference sequence). This CDR3 comprises 15 residues. Trimming took off 10 bases at V and 3 bases at J, with 19 bases between the two ends. Written as DNA, the CDR3 is TGTGCCACCTCGGGCGGACACACAGGCTACAATGAGCAGTTCTTC. Its translation is CATSGGHTGYNEQFF. The variable domain in full, completed from reference TRBV19 and TRBJ2-1, reads DGGITQSPKYLFRKEGQNVTLSCEQNLNHDAMYWYRQDPGQGLRLIYYSQIVNDFQKGDIAEGYSVSREKKESFPLTVTSAQKNPTAFYLCATSGGHTGYNEQFFGPGTRLTVL.

V and J are TRBV5-6 and TRBJ1-2; 7 bases agree with TRBD1. CDR1 and CDR2 from the germline V gene are SGHDT and YYEEEE. V shed 7 bases and J 4 bases; nucleotides not matched to a gene: 10. The CDR3 length is 14 residues. The CDR3 is CASLRFRGVYGYTF. CDR3 sequence (DNA): TGTGCCAGCCTTCGTTTCAGGGGGGTCTATGGCTACACCTTC.

This clone has more than one count but fewer than ten. CDR3 nucleotides: TGTGCCAGCAGTGCCAGCGGGGGGGCCGGTGGCACAGATACGCAGTATTTT. It encodes CASSASGGAGGTDTQYF. The chain combines TRBV2 with TRBJ2-3; TRBD2 agrees at 10 bases. This CDR3 has 17 residues. Germline V gives CDR1 SNHLY, CDR2 FYNNEI. V was clipped by 4 bases and J by 1 base; unmatched bases: 8.

This chain uses TRBV10-3 with TRBJ2-5; no definite D call. Trimming took 6 bases from V and 13 from J, leaving 6 bases between them. Per the germline V gene, CDR1 is ENHRY and CDR2 is SYGVKD. The CDR3 is 8 residues long. CDR3 sequence (DNA): TGTGCCATCAGGGGATTGTACTTC. It is translated as CAIRGLYF.

On this clone itself: The sample carries other DNA sequences with the same CDR3. This chain uses TRBV6-2 or TRBV6-3 with TRBJ1-2; D is uncertain. The CDR3 loop spans 14 amino acids. The germline CDR1 and CDR2 sequences are MNHEY and SVGEGT. The germline V and J ends were trimmed by 0 bases and 1 base, with 6 bases remaining between them. In DNA, the CDR3 is TGTGCCAGCAGTTACTCGGGCGGTAACTATGGCTACACCTTC. This encodes CASSYSGGNYGYTF.

V usage is TRBV6-2 or TRBV6-3 and J usage is TRBJ2-7, with 7 bases that match TRBD1. The germline V gene has CDR1 MNHEY and CDR2 SVGEGT. Germline trimming cut 5 bases from V and 0 bases from J; bases unmatched to any gene: 7. There are 15 residues in the CDR3. CDR3 in amino acids: CASSGRDSLSYEQYF. The DNA of the CDR3 is TGTGCCAGCAGTGGCCGGGACAGCCTCTCCTACGAGCAGTACTTC.

The J gene is TRBJ1-1, the V gene TRBV7-8; 11 bases agree with TRBD1. Trimming cost V 5 bases and J 11 bases; bases outside gene matches: 7. The CDR3 contains 13 residues. Germline CDR1 SGHVS, CDR2 FQNEAQ. In DNA, the CDR3 is TGTGCCAGCAGCGCAGGACAGGGGGCGGGGGCTTTCTTT. It translates to CASSAGQGAGAFF.

The chain carries TRBV21-1 and TRBJ2-1; the table's D gene call, TRBD2, was not cross checked with the DNA. TRBV21-1 is a known pseudogene. The CDR3 runs 20 residues. In nucleotides, the CDR3 is TGTGCCAGCAGCCACCCTACCGGGACTAGCGGATCCAGCTCCTACAATGAGCAGTTCTTC. Translating gives CASSHPTGTSGSSSYNEQFF.

This sequence joins TRBV6-5 and TRBJ2-3; maybe TRBD1 (6 bases). Deletions cut 2 bases from V and 6 bases from J, with 12 bases between. The CDR3 has 14 residues. Germline CDR1 is MNHEY and CDR2 is SVGAGI. The CDR3 loop reads CASSYKGQKDTQYF. The CDR3, as DNA: TGTGCCAGCAGTTACAAAGGACAGAAGGATACGCAGTATTTT.

This chain uses TRBV25-1 with TRBJ2-2; the match to TRBD2 covers 8 bases. V lost 4 bases, J lost 6 bases, and 1 base stayed unmatched. CDR3 size: 13 residues. Germline V lookup: CDR1 MGHDK, CDR2 SYGVNS. In DNA form, the CDR3 reads TGTGCCAGCAGTGGGACTAGCTCCGGGGAGCTGTTTTTT. It yields the protein CASSGTSSGELFF.

The rearrangement joins TRBV19 to TRBJ1-5, with a weak D call TRBD1 (5 bases). The length of the CDR3 is 14 residues. Per germline, CDR1 LNHDA and CDR2 SQIVND (reference sequence). V was trimmed by 3 bases and J by 1 base, leaving 7 bases between them. For the CDR3, the DNA is TGTGCCAGTAGTATCCGGGGGAGCAATCAGCCCCAGCATTTT. Translated, it gives CASSIRGSNQPQHF.

The CDR3 DNA reads as TGTGCCAGCAGCTTCGGAGGGCTACCCTACGAGCAGTACTTC. Protein product: CASSFGGLPYEQYF. V is TRBV11-2 and J is TRBJ2-7; D is perhaps TRBD2 (6 bases). V lost 3 bases and J 2 bases, leaving 11 bases between the germline ends. CDR1 is SGHAT, CDR2 FQNNGV, per germline. The CDR3 loop spans 14 amino acids.

This chain connects TRBV5-4 to TRBJ1-1; tentative D call: TRBD1 (6 bases). Germline lookup yields CDR1 SGHNT and CDR2 YYREEE (reference sequence). The V end lost 3 bases, the J end lost 1 base, and 16 bases lay between the germline ends. The CDR3 covers 16 residues. CDR3 protein: CASSSPGTRGNTEAFF. The DNA for the CDR3 is TGTGCCAGCAGCTCCCCCGGGACAAGGGGGAACACTGAAGCTTTCTTT.

The chain couples TRBV14 to TRBJ1-2; 7 bases agree with TRBD1. CDR1 and CDR2 (germline): SGHDN, FVKESK. This CDR3 contains 14 residues. The V segment lost 4 bases and the J segment 10 bases; nucleotides outside the gene matches: 12. The chain's CDR3 is CASSRRSTGFNYTF. CDR3 DNA: TGTGCCAGCAGCCGTCGGTCGACAGGGTTCAACTACACCTTC.

This chain joins TRBV7-3 and TRBJ2-2; 8 nucleotides align to TRBD1. V shed 4 bases and J 6 bases; nucleotides not matched to a gene: 7. The V gene's germline CDR1 is SGHTA and CDR2 FQGTGA. The CDR3 loop spans 15 amino acids. In DNA form, the CDR3 reads TGTGCCAGCAGCTCCCAGGGGGCGGTTTCCGGGGAGCTGTTTTTT. Protein product: CASSSQGAVSGELFF.

The V and J genes are TRBV10-3 and TRBJ1-1; perhaps TRBD1 as D (5 bases). The V gene lost 11 bases and the J gene lost 1 base, with 11 bases spanning the gap. The CDR3 contains 12 residues. CDR1 ENHRY and CDR2 SYGVKD come from the germline V gene. Here the CDR3 reads CASADTNTEAFF. CDR3 bases: TGTGCCTCTGCGGACACGAACACTGAAGCTTTCTTT.

The gene calls are TRBV2 and TRBJ1-5; 7 bases fit TRBD1. Germline V gives CDR1 SNHLY, CDR2 FYNNEI. The CDR3 extends over 15 amino acids. Trimming removed 1 base from V and 5 bases from J; junction bases left unmatched: 5. Here the CDR3 reads CASSEGGTAYQPQHF. DNA for the CDR3: TGTGCCAGCAGTGAAGGCGGGACAGCTTATCAGCCCCAGCATTTT.